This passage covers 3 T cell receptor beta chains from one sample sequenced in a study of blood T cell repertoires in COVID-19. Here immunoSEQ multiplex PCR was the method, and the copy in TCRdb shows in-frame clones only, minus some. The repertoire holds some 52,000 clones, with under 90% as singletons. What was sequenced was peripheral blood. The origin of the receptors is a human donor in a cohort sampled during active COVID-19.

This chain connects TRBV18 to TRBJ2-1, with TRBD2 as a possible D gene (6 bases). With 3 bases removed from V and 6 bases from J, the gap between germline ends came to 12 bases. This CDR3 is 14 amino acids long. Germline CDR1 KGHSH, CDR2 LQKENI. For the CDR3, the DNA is TGTGCCAGCTCACCTAGGAGGGAGGCCAATGAGCAGTTCTTC. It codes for CASSPRREANEQFF.

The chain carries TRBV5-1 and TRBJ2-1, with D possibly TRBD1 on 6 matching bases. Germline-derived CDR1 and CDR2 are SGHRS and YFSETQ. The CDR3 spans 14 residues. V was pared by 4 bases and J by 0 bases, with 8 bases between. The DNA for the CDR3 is TGCGCCAGCAGCGCGACAGGCTCCTACAATGAGCAGTTCTTC. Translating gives CASSATGSYNEQFF. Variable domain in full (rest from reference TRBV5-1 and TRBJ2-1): KAGVTQTPRYLIKTRGQQVTLSCSPISGHRSVSWYQQTPGQGLQFLFEYFSETQRNKGNFPGRFSGRQFSNSRSEMNVSTLELGDSALYLCASSATGSYNEQFFGPGTRLTVL.

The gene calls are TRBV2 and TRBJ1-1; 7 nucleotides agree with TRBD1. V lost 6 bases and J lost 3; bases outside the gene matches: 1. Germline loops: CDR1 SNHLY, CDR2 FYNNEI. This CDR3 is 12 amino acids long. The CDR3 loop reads CASSRGYTEAFF. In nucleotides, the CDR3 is TGTGCCAGCAGCAGGGGGTACACTGAAGCTTTCTTT.